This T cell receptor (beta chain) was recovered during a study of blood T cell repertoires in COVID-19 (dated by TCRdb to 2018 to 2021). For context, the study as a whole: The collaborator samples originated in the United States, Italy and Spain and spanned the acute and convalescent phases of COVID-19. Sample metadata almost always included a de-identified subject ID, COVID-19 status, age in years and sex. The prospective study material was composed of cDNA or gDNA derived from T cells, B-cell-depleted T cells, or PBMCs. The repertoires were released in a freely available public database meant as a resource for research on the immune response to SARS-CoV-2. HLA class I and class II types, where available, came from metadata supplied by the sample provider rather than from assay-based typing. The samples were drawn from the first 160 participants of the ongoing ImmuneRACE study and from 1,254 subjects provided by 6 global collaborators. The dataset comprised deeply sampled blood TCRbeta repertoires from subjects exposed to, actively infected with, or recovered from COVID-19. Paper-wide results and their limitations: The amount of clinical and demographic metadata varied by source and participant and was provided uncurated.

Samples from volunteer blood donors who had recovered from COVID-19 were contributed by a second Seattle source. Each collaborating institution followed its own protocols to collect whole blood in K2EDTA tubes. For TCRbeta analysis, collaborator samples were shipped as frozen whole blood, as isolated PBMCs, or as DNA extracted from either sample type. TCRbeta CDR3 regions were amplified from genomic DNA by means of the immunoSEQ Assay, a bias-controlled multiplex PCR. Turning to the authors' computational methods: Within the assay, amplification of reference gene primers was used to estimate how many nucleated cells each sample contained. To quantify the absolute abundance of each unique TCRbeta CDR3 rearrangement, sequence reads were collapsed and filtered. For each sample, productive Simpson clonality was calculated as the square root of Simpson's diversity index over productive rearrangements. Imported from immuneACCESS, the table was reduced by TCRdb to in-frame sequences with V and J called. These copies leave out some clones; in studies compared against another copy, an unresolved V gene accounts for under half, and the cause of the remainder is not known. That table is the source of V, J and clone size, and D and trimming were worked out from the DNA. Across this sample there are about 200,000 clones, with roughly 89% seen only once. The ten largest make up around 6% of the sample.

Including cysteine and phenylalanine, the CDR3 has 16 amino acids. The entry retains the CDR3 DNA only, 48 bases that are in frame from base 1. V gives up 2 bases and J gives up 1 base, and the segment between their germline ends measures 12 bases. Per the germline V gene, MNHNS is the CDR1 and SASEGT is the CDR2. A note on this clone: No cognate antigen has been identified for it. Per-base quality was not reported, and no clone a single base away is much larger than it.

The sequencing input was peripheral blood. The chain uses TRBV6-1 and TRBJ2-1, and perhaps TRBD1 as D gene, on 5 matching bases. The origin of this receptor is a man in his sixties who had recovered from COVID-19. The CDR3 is CASSEWGGASYNEQFF. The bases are TGTGCCAGCAGTGAATGGGGTGGGGCTTCCTACAATGAGCAGTTCTTC.